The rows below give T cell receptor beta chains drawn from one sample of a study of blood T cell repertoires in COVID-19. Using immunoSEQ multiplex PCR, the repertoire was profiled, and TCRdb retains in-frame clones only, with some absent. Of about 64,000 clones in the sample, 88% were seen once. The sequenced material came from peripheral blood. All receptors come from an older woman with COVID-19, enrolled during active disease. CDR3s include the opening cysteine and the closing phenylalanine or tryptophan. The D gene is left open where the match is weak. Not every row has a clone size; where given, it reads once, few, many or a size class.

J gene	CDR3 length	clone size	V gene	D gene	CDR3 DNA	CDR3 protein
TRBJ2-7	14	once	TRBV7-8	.	TGTGCCAGCAGCTTAGGGGCAGGGCTCGACGAGCAGTACTTC	CASSLGAGLDEQYF
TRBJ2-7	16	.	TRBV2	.	TGTGCCAGCAGTGAGTACAGCCAGGTGACCTCCTACGAGCAGTACTTC	CASSEYSQVTSYEQYF
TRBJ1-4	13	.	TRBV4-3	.	TGCGCCAGCAGCCAAGATATACTTGAAAAACTGTTTTTT	CASSQDILEKLFF
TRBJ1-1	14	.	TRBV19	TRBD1	TGTGCCAGTAGTGACGAGGACAGGGTCACTGAAGCTTTCTTT	CASSDEDRVTEAFF
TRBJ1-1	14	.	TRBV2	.	TGTGCCAGCAGGCGGGACGCCTTCTCGACTGAAGCTTTCTTT	CASRRDAFSTEAFF
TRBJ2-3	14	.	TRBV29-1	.	TGCAGCCACCGCTCTGCGGGGAATACAGATACGCAGTATTTT	CSHRSAGNTDTQYF
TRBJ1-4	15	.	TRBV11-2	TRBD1	TGTGCCAGCAGCTTAAGAAGGACAGGGGATGAAAAACTGTTTTTT	CASSLRRTGDEKLFF
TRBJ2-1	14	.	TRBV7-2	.	TGTGCCAGCAGCCCCTGGGGGGTTGTGGATGAGCAGTTCTTC	CASSPWGVVDEQFF
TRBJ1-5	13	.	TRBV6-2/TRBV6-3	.	TGTGCCAGCAGTGACGGGACAAATCAGCCCCAGCATTTT	CASSDGTNQPQHF
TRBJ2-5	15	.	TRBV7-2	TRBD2	TGTGCCACACGGCCCCCCGGGGGGGCCCCAGAGACCCAGTACTTC	CATRPPGGAPETQYF
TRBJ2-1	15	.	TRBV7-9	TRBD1	TGTGCCAGCAGCTTAGACAGGGGTGCCTACAATGAGCAGTTCTTC	CASSLDRGAYNEQFF
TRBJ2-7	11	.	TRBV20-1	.	TGCAGTGCTGCTCGGGAGACCGAGCAGTACTTC	CSAARETEQYF
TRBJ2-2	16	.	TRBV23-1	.	TGCGCCAGCAGTTTGAAGGTACAGGTAGGTACCGGGGAGCTGTTTTTT	CASSLKVQVGTGELFF
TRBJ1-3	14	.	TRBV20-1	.	TGCAGTGCTAGTCCCGGGGTCTCTGGAAACACCATATATTTT	CSASPGVSGNTIYF
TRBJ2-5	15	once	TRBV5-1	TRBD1	TGCGCCAGCAGCTTGGGAACAGGGGATCAAGAGACCCAGTACTTC	CASSLGTGDQETQYF
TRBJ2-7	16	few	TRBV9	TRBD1	TGTGCCAGCAGCGTAGGCCCCGCAGGGGGTCTATACGAGCAGTACTTC	CASSVGPAGGLYEQYF